This TCR beta chain was captured by sequencing in a study of shared clonotypes between healthy human individuals. Whole-study results and caveats: When compared with the clonotypes that were shared by all four sorted-subset donors, the non-shared clonotypes turned out to have lower generation probabilities.

Only CD45RO-negative cells positively selected for CCR7 counted as naive CD8 cells, so terminally differentiated effector memory CD45RA+ cells were excluded. The material for each subset, its genomic DNA, was split evenly across several immunoSEQ plates. Per the original data handling: With immunoSEQ giving junction-only sequences and no quality scores, filtering differed. Method: immunoSEQ multiplex PCR; TCRdb's copy keeps in-frame clones and lacks some. D and trimming come from the DNA, and the V and J calls and clone size come from that table. The repertoire includes over 800,000 clones, about 91% of them detected once, and approximately 25% sits in the top ten. Details on this clone: What it binds is not known.

CDR3 length: 14 amino acids. V lost 4 bases, J lost 5 bases, and 11 bases stayed unmatched. CDR1 is GTSNPN, CDR2 SVGIG, per germline (reference sequence). The V gene is TRBV30, the J gene TRBJ2-7; 7 nucleotides line up with TRBD2. The clonotype was recovered from a young man in good health. Sample: naive CD8+ T cells sorted from blood. The CDR3 nucleotides read TGTGCCTGGACCCCCGGGGGGAGTTCCCACGAGCAGTACTTC. Translated, it gives CAWTPGGSSHEQYF.